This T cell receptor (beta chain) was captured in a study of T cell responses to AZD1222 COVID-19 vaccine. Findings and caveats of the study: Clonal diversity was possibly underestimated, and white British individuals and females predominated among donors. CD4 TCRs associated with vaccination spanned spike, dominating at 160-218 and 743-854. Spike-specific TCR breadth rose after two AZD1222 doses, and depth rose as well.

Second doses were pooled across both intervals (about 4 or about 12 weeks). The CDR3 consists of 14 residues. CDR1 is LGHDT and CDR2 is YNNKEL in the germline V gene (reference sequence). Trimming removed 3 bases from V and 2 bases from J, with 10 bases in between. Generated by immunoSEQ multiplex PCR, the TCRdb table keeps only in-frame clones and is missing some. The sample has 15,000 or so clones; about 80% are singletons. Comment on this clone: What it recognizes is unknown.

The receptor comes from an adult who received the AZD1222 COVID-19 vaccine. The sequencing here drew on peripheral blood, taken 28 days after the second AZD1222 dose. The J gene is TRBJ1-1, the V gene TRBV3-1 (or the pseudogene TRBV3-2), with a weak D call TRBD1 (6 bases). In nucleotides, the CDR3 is TGTGCCAGCAGCCAGCGGGACACAAACACTGAAGCTTTCTTT. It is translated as CASSQRDTNTEAFF.